This entry is about one T cell receptor (beta chain). Its antigen is as yet unknown. Some clones are missing from TCRdb's copy, which holds only in-frame ones; the method was immunoSEQ multiplex PCR. The sample includes roughly 800 clones, about 60% of them seen just once. This CDR3 contains 17 residues. The germline CDR1 and CDR2 sequences are SGHDT and YYEEEE. Deletions cut 3 bases from V and 0 bases from J, with 16 bases between. This record belongs to a study of T cell clonotyping in hematopoietic cell transplantation. General study points: Few recipient clonotypes overlapped donors; over 95% were de novo at given depth.

This sequence was found in a male patient over 55 who had an allogeneic stem cell transplant, so the T cells may come from the graft donor. Some clones in this sample may be carry-over from other donors' samples. The specimen comprised peripheral blood mononuclear cells, sampled 30 days after allogeneic stem cell transplant. The rearrangement joins TRBV5-6 to TRBJ1-3; D call uncertain. The CDR3 reads CASSSGSWVYSGNTIYF. The CDR3 DNA reads as TGTGCCAGCAGCTCCGGGAGCTGGGTCTACTCTGGAAACACCATATATTTT.